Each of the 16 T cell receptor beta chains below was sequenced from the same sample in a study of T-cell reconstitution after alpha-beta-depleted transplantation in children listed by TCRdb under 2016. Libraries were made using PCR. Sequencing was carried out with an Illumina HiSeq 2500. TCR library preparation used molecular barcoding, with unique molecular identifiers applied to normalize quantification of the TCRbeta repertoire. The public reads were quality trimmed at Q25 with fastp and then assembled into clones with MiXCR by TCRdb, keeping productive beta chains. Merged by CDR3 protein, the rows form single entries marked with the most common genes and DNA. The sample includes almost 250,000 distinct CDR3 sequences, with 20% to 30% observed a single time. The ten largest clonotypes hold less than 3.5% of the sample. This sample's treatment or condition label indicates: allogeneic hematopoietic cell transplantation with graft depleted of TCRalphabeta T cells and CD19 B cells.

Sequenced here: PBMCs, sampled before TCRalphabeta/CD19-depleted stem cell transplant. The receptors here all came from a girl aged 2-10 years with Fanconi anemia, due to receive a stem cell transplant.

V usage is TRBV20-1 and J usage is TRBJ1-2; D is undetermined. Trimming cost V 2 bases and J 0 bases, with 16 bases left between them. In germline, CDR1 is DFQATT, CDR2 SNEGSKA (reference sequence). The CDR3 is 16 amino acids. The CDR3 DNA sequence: TGCAGTGCTAGAAAGGGTACGGGCTTGACTAACTATGGCTACACCTTC. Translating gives CSARKGTGLTNYGYTF.

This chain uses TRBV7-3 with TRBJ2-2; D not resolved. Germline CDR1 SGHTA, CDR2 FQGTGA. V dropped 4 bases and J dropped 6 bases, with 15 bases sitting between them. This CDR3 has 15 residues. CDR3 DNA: TGTGCCAGCAGCTCGGACCACGACGTGGCCGGGGAGCTGTTTTTT. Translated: CASSSDHDVAGELFF.

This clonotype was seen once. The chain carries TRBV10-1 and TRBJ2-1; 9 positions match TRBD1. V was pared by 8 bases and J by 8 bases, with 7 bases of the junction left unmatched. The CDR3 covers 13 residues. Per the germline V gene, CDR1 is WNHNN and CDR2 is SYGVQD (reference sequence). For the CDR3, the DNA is TGCGCCAGCGAAAATACAGGGGGCTATGAGCAGTTCTTC. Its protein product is CASENTGGYEQFF.

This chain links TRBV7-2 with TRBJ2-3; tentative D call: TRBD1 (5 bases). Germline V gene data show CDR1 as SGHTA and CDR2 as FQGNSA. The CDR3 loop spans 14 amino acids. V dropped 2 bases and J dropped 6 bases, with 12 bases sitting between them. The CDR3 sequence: CASSLPGQLDTQYF. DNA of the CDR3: TGTGCCAGCAGCTTACCCGGACAACTCGATACGCAGTATTTT.

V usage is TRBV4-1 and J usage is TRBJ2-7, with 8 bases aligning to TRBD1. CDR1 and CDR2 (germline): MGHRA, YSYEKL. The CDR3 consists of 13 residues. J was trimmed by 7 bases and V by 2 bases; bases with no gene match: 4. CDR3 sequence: CASSQRTGLEQYF. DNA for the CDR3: TGCGCCAGCAGCCAACGGACAGGGTTGGAGCAGTACTTC.

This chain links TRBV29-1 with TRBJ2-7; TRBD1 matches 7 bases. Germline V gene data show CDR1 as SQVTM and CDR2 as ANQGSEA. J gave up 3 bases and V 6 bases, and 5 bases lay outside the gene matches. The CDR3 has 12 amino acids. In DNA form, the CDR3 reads TGCAGCGTAGGGGACAGCCGCTACGAGCAGTACTTC. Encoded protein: CSVGDSRYEQYF.

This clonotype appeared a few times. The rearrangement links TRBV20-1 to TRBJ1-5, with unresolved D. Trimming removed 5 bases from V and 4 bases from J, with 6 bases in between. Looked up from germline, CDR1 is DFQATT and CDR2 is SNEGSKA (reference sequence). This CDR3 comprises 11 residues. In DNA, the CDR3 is TGCAGTGCTTCCCATAATCAGCCCCAGCATTTT. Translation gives CSASHNQPQHF.

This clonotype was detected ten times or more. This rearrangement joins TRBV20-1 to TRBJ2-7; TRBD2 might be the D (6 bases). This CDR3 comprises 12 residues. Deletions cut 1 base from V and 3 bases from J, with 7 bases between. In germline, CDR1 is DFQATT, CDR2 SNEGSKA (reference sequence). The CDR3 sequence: CSARGGLYEQYF. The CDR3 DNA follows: TGCAGTGCTAGAGGGGGACTCTACGAGCAGTACTTC.

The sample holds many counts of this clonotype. The CDR3, as DNA: TGCAGCGCCTACCTGACAGGGGGCGGGAATCAGCCCCAGCATTTT. This gives the protein CSAYLTGGGNQPQHF. The gene calls are TRBV29-1 and TRBJ1-5, with TRBD1 matching over 10 bases. V was clipped by 7 bases and J by 4 bases; unmatched bases: 10. The CDR3 runs to 15 residues. CDR1 and CDR2 from the germline V gene are SQVTM and ANQGSEA.

DNA of the CDR3: TGTGCCAGCAGCCTCCTCACACTAGCGGGGTCCACAGATACGCAGTATTTT. This sequence encodes CASSLLTLAGSTDTQYF. The chain combines TRBV7-3 with TRBJ2-3, with 10 bases aligning to TRBD2. V trimming: 5 bases; J trimming: 2 bases; junction bases outside the gene matches: 10. Germline CDR1 and CDR2: SGHTA and FQGTGA. The CDR3 runs 17 residues.

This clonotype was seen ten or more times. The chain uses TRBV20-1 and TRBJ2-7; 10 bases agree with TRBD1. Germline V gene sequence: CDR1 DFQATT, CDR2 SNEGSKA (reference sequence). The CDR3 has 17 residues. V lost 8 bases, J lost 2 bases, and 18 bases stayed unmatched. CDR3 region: CSQRGPFRDRGTYEQYF. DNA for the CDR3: TGCAGTCAAAGGGGCCCATTCCGGGACAGGGGAACCTACGAGCAGTACTTC.

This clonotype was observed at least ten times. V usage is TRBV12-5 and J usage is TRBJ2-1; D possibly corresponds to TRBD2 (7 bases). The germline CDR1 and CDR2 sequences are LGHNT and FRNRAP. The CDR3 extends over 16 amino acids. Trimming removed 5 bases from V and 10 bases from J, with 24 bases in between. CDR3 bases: TGTGCTAGTGGTCCGCAGGGGACCCGGGGAGGGGGGGAGCAGTTCTTC. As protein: CASGPQGTRGGGEQFF.

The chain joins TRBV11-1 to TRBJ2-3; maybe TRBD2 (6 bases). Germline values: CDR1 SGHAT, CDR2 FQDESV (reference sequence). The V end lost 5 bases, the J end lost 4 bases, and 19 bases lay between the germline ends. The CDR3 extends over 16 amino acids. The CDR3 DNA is TGTGCCAGCAGCGCCCGTACTAGCCGCCAAGCAGATACGCAGTATTTT. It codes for CASSARTSRQADTQYF. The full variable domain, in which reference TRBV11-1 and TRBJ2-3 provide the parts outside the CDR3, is EAEVAQSPRYKITEKSQAVAFWCDPISGHATLYWYRQILGQGPELLVQFQDESVVDDSQLPKDRFSAERLKGVDSTLKIQPAELGDSAMYLCASSARTSRQADTQYFGPGTRLTVL.

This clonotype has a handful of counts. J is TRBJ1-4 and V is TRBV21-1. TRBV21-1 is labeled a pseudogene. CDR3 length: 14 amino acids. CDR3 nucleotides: TGTGCCAGCAGCAGAGAATTAACTAATGAAAAACTGTTTTTT. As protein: CASSRELTNEKLFF.

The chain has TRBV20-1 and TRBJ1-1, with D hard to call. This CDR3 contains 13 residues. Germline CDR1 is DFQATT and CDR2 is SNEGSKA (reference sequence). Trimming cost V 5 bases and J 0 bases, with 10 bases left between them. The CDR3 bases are TGCAGTGCTGCCGGGGTTATGAACACTGAAGCTTTCTTT. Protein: CSAAGVMNTEAFF.

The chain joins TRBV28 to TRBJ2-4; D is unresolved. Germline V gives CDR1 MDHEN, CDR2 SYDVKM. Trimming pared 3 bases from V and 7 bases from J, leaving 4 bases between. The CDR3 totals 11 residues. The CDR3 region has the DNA TGTGCCAGCAGTTTGACGAACATTCAGTACTTC. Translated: CASSLTNIQYF.